The 27 T cell receptor beta chains given below trace back to one sample, sequenced in a study of tumor-infiltrating lymphocytes in primary liver carcinoma. Researchers generated TCR beta cDNA from 500 ng of total RNA, relying on a constant-region primer. Three nested multiplex PCR rounds of slightly modified ARM-PCR generated TCR beta libraries. Two initial PCR rounds of about 11 cycles each paired TRBV1-TRBV30 forward primers with a C-beta reverse primer. A single record per CDR3 protein comes from TCRdb applying MiXCR to the multiplex PCR reads. The data show about 320,000 distinct CDR3 sequences, 65% seen once. Extraction also yielded germline DNA, while blood RNA was obtained from unsorted whole blood. The sample consisted of peripheral blood. The receptors derive from a man aged 40-49 years with primary liver carcinoma and hepatitis B virus infection.

In its sample, this clonotype was seen a few times. The V and J genes are TRBV10-3 and TRBJ2-4, with D possibly being TRBD1 (5 bases). The CDR3 length is 13 residues. Germline V lookup: CDR1 ENHRY, CDR2 SYGVKD. Trimming stripped 8 bases from V and 3 bases from J, with 11 bases between. The CDR3 nucleotides read TGTGCCATCGGTGGGGCGGACAAAAACATTCAGTACTTC. Residues: CAIGGADKNIQYF.

This sequence joins TRBV12-3 or TRBV12-4 and TRBJ2-2; the D is unclear. The CDR3 consists of 16 residues. Trimming shortened V by 3 bases and J by 1 base, and 12 bases separated the two germline ends. Here the CDR3 reads CASSFGFAQNTGELFF. The CDR3 nucleotides are TGTGCCAGCAGTTTCGGGTTCGCACAGAACACCGGGGAGCTGTTTTTT.

To note about this clonotype: It is likely a read error, because the conserved phenylalanine at the end of the CDR3 is missing. The chain is built from TRBV12-3 or TRBV12-4 and TRBJ1-6; TRBD1 matches at 7 bases. The CDR3 runs to 17 residues. V was pared by 4 bases and J by 0 bases, with 6 bases of the junction left unmatched. The CDR3 nucleotides are TGTGCCAGCAGTTCCATGGGACAGAGCTCCTATAATTCACCCCTCCACATT. Amino acids: CASSSMGQSSYNSPLHI.

On this clonotype: This may arise from a read error, as a much more abundant clone is one base away. Because it lacks the conserved phenylalanine or tryptophan at the end, this CDR3 is likely a read error. The rearrangement joins TRBV6-5 to TRBJ2-2, with D unresolved. Germline loops: CDR1 MNHEY, CDR2 SVGAGI. The CDR3 is 16 residues long. V shed 3 bases and J shed 2 bases, with 13 bases lying between them. CDR3 amino acids: CASSYSPQINTGELFL. In DNA form, the CDR3 reads TGTGCCAGCAGTTATTCACCACAGATCAACACCGGGGAGCTGTTTCTT.

This clonotype was counted between two and nine times. The genes are TRBV28 and TRBJ2-6; D is perhaps TRBD1 (5 bases). CDR3 length: 18 amino acids. Trimming cost V 5 bases and J 0 bases, with 17 bases left between them. Germline CDR1 and CDR2: MDHEN and SYDVKM. The CDR3 here is CASSLTVTATSGANVLTF. The CDR3 DNA is TGTGCCAGCAGTCTGACAGTGACTGCCACCTCTGGGGCCAACGTCCTGACTTTC.

The table lists this clonotype with a count of one. Possible read error: a much larger clone is one base away. The chain recombines TRBV6-5 with TRBJ2-7; 7 bases line up with TRBD2. The end of the DNA is better explained by TRBJ2-5, so the J call may be wrong. The germline V gene has CDR1 MNHEY and CDR2 SVGAGI. CDR3 length equals 14 residues. The CDR3 coding sequence is TGTGCCAGCAGATACGGAGCGGGGAAGGAGACCCAGTACTTC. Residues: CASRYGAGKETQYF.

A remark on this clonotype: This clone may be a read error of a much larger clone one base away. The J gene is TRBJ2-5, the V gene TRBV6-5, with D possibly TRBD2 on 6 matching bases. Per the germline V gene, CDR1 is MNHEY and CDR2 is SVGAGI. This CDR3 comprises 15 residues. The CDR3 DNA is TGTGCCAGCAGATACTCCGGGACCAGCGGGGAGACCCAGTACTTC. Its translation: CASRYSGTSGETQYF.

This clonotype was seen a single time. The V gene is TRBV11-2, the J gene TRBJ2-2; D may be TRBD1 or TRBD2 (5 bases each). This CDR3 has 18 amino acids. Germline CDR1 is SGHAT and CDR2 is FQNNGV. V gave up 3 bases and J gave up 1 base, with 18 bases separating them. DNA for the CDR3: TGTGCCAGCAGCTTGGTGAGAGGGGATGCGGGGAACACCGGGGAGCTGTTTTTT. Encoded protein: CASSLVRGDAGNTGELFF.

The chain employs TRBV5-4 and TRBJ2-5; perhaps D is TRBD1 or TRBD2 (6 bases each). Germline CDR1 is SGHNT and CDR2 is YYREEE (reference sequence). V was clipped by 6 bases and J by 5 bases, with 17 bases between them. The CDR3 is made up of 14 amino acids. The CDR3 region is CASTKGGARETQYF. The CDR3 DNA sequence: TGTGCCAGCACCAAGGGGGGCGCGCGGGAGACCCAGTACTTC. Based on the CDR3 plus reference TRBV5-4 and TRBJ2-5, the full variable domain is ETGVTQSPTHLIKTRGQQVTLRCSSQSGHNTVSWYQQALGQGPQFIFQYYREEENGRGNFPPRFSGLQFPNYSSELNVNALELDDSALYLCASTKGGARETQYFGPGTRLLVL.

On this clonotype itself: This CDR3 is missing its conserved last phenylalanine or tryptophan, likely due to a read error. This chain links TRBV11-3 with TRBJ2-1, with TRBD1 as a possible D gene (5 bases). The V gene's germline CDR1 is SGHNT and CDR2 YENEEA. Trimming left V 5 bases short and J 0 bases short, with 14 bases between. The CDR3 extends over 16 amino acids. CDR3 nucleotides: TGTGCCAGCAGCACCCGACAGTTGAGCTCCTACAATGAGCAGTTCCTC. It specifies CASSTRQLSSYNEQFL.

This clonotype has ten or more counts. The CDR3 DNA sequence: TGTGCCAGCAGTGAGGCCCAGGGAAATGGCTACACCTTC. Translated: CASSEAQGNGYTF. The chain has TRBV28 and TRBJ1-2, with a possible D match to TRBD1 (5 bases). CDR3 length equals 13 residues. From germline, CDR1 is MDHEN and CDR2 SYDVKM. V gave up 5 bases and J gave up 6 bases, with 13 bases separating them.

Many counts were recorded for this clonotype. V is TRBV5-6 and J is TRBJ2-3; 9 nucleotides align to TRBD2. V lost 4 bases, J lost 4 bases, and 4 bases stayed unmatched. Germline CDR1 and CDR2: SGHDT and YYEEEE. This CDR3 spans 14 amino acids. CDR3 bases: TGTGCCAGCAGCAGGCGGGAGGGCCCAGATACGCAGTATTTT. It translates to CASSRREGPDTQYF.

Regarding this clonotype: A much larger clone lies one base from this, so it may be a read error. Since the CDR3 does not end with the conserved phenylalanine or tryptophan, this likely comes from a read error. This chain joins TRBV6-6 and TRBJ2-3; 11 positions agree with TRBD1. Germline loops: CDR1 MNHNY, CDR2 SVGAGI (reference sequence). CDR3 length equals 15 residues. V dropped 5 bases and J dropped 2; count of bases not matched to a gene: 3. The DNA for the CDR3 is TGTGCCAGCAGTCAGGGACAGGGGGTCACAGATACGCAGTATCTT. This encodes CASSQGQGVTDTQYL.

Concerning this clonotype itself: Because the CDR3's place on the DNA is in doubt, the DNA is left out and the CDR3 is given as listed by TCRdb. This chain joins TRBV11-1 and TRBJ1-2. Including both end residues, the CDR3 is 12 amino acids long. Germline V lookup: CDR1 SGHAT, CDR2 FQDESV (reference sequence). The chain's CDR3 is CASSLVGYGSTF.

A remark on this clonotype: This sequence may be a read error, since a much larger clone differs from it by one base. CDR3 sequence reads: CVSSPGTSSFYNEQFF. The CDR3 DNA reads as TGCGTCAGCAGCCCCGGGACTAGCAGCTTCTACAATGAGCAGTTCTTC. This chain links TRBV4-1 with TRBJ2-1, with 9 bases lining up with TRBD2. There are 16 residues in the CDR3. Germline values: CDR1 MGHRA, CDR2 YSYEKL.

Regarding this clonotype: Possible read error: a much larger clone is one base away. The chain has TRBV12-3 or TRBV12-4 and TRBJ2-5; TRBD1 is a possible D gene (6 bases). Trimming left V 5 bases short and J 1 base short, with 11 bases between. The CDR3 spans 14 residues. For the CDR3, the DNA is TGTGCCAGCAGTGACAACAGGGTCCAAGAGACCCAGTACTTC. Translated, it gives CASSDNRVQETQYF.

This clonotype was found a few times. The chain carries TRBV28 and TRBJ2-3, with D hard to call. The V gene's germline CDR1 is MDHEN and CDR2 SYDVKM. The V gene lost 4 bases and the J gene lost 6 bases, with 11 bases spanning the gap. This CDR3 is 13 amino acids long. The chain's CDR3 is CASSSRPADTQYF. The DNA for the CDR3 is TGTGCCAGCAGTTCGCGACCTGCGGATACGCAGTATTTT.

With respect to this clonotype: A much larger clone differs from this one at a single base, so this may be a read error. V is TRBV14 and J is TRBJ2-3; no reliable D call. The germline V gene has CDR1 SGHDN and CDR2 FVKESK. The CDR3 runs 13 residues. The CDR3 DNA follows: TGTGCCAGCATCCAAAGGACGGGCGATACGCAGTATTTT. As protein: CASIQRTGDTQYF.

For this clonotype: A read error is possible here, since a much larger clone lies one base away. The gene calls are TRBV29-1 and TRBJ2-5, with TRBD1 as a possible D gene (7 bases). The length of the CDR3 is 11 residues. Germline V lookup: CDR1 SQVTM, CDR2 ANQGSEA. The V gene lost 6 bases and the J gene lost 9 bases, with 14 bases spanning the gap. The CDR3 coding sequence is TGCAGCGTAGATGACAGGGAGGCCCAGTACTTC. It encodes CSVDDREAQYF.

This clonotype was seen at least ten times. The CDR3 is CSVVRGGVNTEAFF. As DNA, the CDR3 is TGCAGCGTCGTCAGAGGGGGGGTGAACACTGAAGCTTTCTTT. The gene calls are TRBV29-1 and TRBJ1-1, with D tentatively TRBD1 (6 bases). Germline V gene sequence: CDR1 SQVTM, CDR2 ANQGSEA. Trimming removed 6 bases at V and 0 bases at J, with 14 bases between. The CDR3 consists of 14 residues.

The rearrangement uses TRBV29-1 and TRBJ2-5, with D possibly TRBD2 on 6 matching bases. Trimming took 6 bases from V and 4 from J, leaving 12 bases between them. This CDR3 has 12 amino acids. The V gene's germline CDR1 is SQVTM and CDR2 ANQGSEA. The CDR3 loop is CSVGGAVETQYF. CDR3 coding DNA: TGCAGCGTCGGCGGGGCGGTAGAGACCCAGTACTTC.

This clonotype was counted at least ten times. The chain uses TRBV4-1 and TRBJ1-2; D gene uncertain. The CDR3 consists of 15 residues. V shed 0 bases and J shed 3 bases, with 11 bases lying between them. Germline V gene data show CDR1 as MGHRA and CDR2 as YSYEKL. CDR3 nucleotides: TGCGCCAGCAGCCAAGAGACACTTCCCGACTATGGCTACACCTTC. As protein: CASSQETLPDYGYTF.

Regarding this clonotype: The junction departs from germline at one end; a sequencing error may be responsible. The V gene is TRBV12-3 or TRBV12-4, the J gene TRBJ2-5, with D perhaps matching TRBD2 (5 bases). There are 14 residues in the CDR3. The CDR3 sequence is CASGSRANQETRYF. The CDR3 DNA reads as TGTGCCAGCGGGTCGAGGGCCAACCAAGAGACCCGGTACTTC.

For this clonotype: A read error may be the cause here, since a much bigger clone is one base away. This rearrangement joins TRBV6-6 to TRBJ2-6; D perhaps matches TRBD1 (5 bases). This CDR3 has 14 residues. Germline CDR1 reads MNHNY; CDR2 reads SVGAGI (reference sequence). DNA of the CDR3: TGTGCCAGCAGTGGTAACTCTGGGGCCAACGTCCTGAGTTTC. This encodes CASSGNSGANVLSF.

Comment on this clonotype: The junction departs from germline at one end; a sequencing error may be responsible. J is TRBJ2-7 and V is TRBV5-6; D is ambiguous. This CDR3 region has 14 residues. Germline loops: CDR1 SGHDT, CDR2 YYEEEE. The chain's CDR3 is CASSPTFGSYGQYF. CDR3 in DNA: TGTGCCAGCAGCCCTACCTTTGGCTCCTACGGGCAGTACTTC. Together with reference TRBV5-6 and TRBJ2-7, the CDR3 gives the full variable domain: DAGVTQSPTHLIKTRGQQVTLRCSPKSGHDTVSWYQQALGQGPQFIFQYYEEEERQRGNFPDRFSGHQFPNYSSELNVNALLLGDSALYLCASSPTFGSYGQYFGPGTRLTVT.

This clonotype was counted only a few times. The chain is built from TRBV7-9 and TRBJ2-7, with TRBD1 identical over 8 bases. With V trimmed by 5 bases and J by 4 bases, 4 bases remained unmatched. The germline V gene encodes CDR1 SEHNR and CDR2 FQNEAQ (reference sequence). This CDR3 is 13 amino acids long. The CDR3: CASSGDRGYEQYF. CDR3 sequence (DNA): TGTGCCAGCAGCGGCGACAGGGGTTACGAGCAGTACTTC.

The genes are TRBV11-2 and TRBJ1-1; a weak D match, TRBD1 (5 bases). With 1 base removed from V and 7 bases from J, the gap between germline ends came to 10 bases. Germline CDR1 reads SGHAT; CDR2 reads FQNNGV. The CDR3 totals 13 residues. CDR3 residues: CASSLVGRGEAFF. In nucleotides, the CDR3 is TGTGCCAGCAGCTTAGTAGGGAGGGGTGAAGCTTTCTTT.